This TCR beta chain was found in a study of shared clonotypes between healthy human individuals. Profiled with immunoSEQ multiplex PCR; TCRdb holds only in-frame clones, not every one. The table records around 700,000 clones, approximately 79% of them present only once. For this clone: The antigen remains undetermined.

Germline V CDR1 and CDR2: WSHSY, SAAADI. The CDR3 is 14 residues long. After removal of 4 bases from V and 6 bases from J, the junction contained 6 bases not matched to a gene. Regarding the study as a whole: Sequencing depth was predicted to influence how clonotypes are shared among donors. Clonotypes which were not shared had lower generation probabilities than clonotypes that all four donors shared. Compared with memory subsets, naive subsets generally had larger estimated richness.

The V call is TRBV10-2, the J call TRBJ2-3; 8 bases are a match to TRBD2. Sequenced: memory CD4+ T cells sorted from blood. The subset here: CD45RA-negative fraction. The sequence derives from a young woman in good health. The DNA for the CDR3 is TGCGCCAGCAGTGGAGCGGGAGCGTGGGATACGCAGTATTTT. Residues: CASSGAGAWDTQYF.